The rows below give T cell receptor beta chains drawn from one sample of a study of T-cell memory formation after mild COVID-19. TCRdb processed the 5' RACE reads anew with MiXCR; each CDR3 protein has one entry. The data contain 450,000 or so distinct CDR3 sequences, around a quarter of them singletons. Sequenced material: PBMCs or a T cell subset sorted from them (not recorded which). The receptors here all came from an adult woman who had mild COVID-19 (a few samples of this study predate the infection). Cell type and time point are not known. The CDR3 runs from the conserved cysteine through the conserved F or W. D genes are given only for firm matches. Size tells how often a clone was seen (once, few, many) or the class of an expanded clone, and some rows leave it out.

TGTGCCAGCAGTCTCTTAGCGGGAGGTGGCTATGAGCAGTTCTTC,CASSLLAGGGYEQFF,TRBV12-3/TRBV12-4,TRBD2,few,TRBJ2-1
TGTGCCACCAGTGACCCAGGAATGAGTGGCGAGCAGTACTTC,CATSDPGMSGEQYF,TRBV24-1,.,.,TRBJ2-7
TGCGCCGGCAGCCGGAGGCTAGCGGGGGGGCTGGGCACAGATACGCAGTATTTT,CAGSRRLAGGLGTDTQYF,TRBV4-1,TRBD2,.,TRBJ2-3
TGTGCCAGCAACAATCAGGGAGGCTATGGCTACACCTTC,CASNNQGGYGYTF,TRBV5-4,.,.,TRBJ1-2
TGTGCCAGCAGCTTAACTTTTCGGCAGTCTGGGGCCAACGTCCTGACTTTC,CASSLTFRQSGANVLTF,TRBV7-2,.,.,TRBJ2-6
TGTGCCAGCAGCTTGGTACGGCTAGCGGGAAAGTTCGGCAATGAGCAGTTCTTC,CASSLVRLAGKFGNEQFF,TRBV5-8,TRBD2,.,TRBJ2-1
TGTGCCAGCAGTAAAAGCGCCCCTCCGGGACAGCGAGGCTACACCTTC,CASSKSAPPGQRGYTF,TRBV6-2/TRBV6-3,TRBD1,few,TRBJ1-2
TGCAGCACCCGTGTCAGTACAGCGCGGTTCTTC,CSTRVSTARFF,TRBV29-1,.,.,TRBJ2-1
TGTGCCAGCACCCTCCAAACCGGGACAGGGCCGACTGGAAACACCATATATTTT,CASTLQTGTGPTGNTIYF,TRBV5-4,TRBD1,many,TRBJ1-3
TGTGCCAGCAGCTTAGGTCGCGGGGTTGGAGCACGCGGCTACACCTTC,CASSLGRGVGARGYTF,TRBV5-6,.,.,TRBJ1-2
TGCAGTGCTAGAGATCCACGCTACAATGAGCAGTTCTTC,CSARDPRYNEQFF,TRBV20-1,.,few,TRBJ2-1
TGTGCCAGCAGCTTAGCGGCGATCTCTGGAAACACCATATATTTT,CASSLAAISGNTIYF,TRBV7-8,.,few,TRBJ1-3
TGTGCCACCAGCTTTACAGGGTCTAGCAATCAGCCCCAGCATTTT,CATSFTGSSNQPQHF,TRBV15,.,few,TRBJ1-5
TGCAGCATACAGGGAATAGGCTATGGCTACACCTTC,CSIQGIGYGYTF,TRBV29-1,.,few,TRBJ1-2
TGTGCCAGCAGCTTAGAGGTGGGGCCCTACGAGCAGTACTTC,CASSLEVGPYEQYF,TRBV7-2,.,.,TRBJ2-7
TGTGCCTGGAGCGAATTCACTCAGGACAATGAGCAGTTCTTC,CAWSEFTQDNEQFF,TRBV30,.,.,TRBJ2-1
TGTGCCAGCAGCGGCCGACAGGGGTTGAGAGGAACAGATACGCAGTATTTT,CASSGRQGLRGTDTQYF,TRBV9,TRBD1,.,TRBJ2-3
TGTGCCAGCAGACGTACCCCAGAGGGAAGCAATCAGCCCCAGCATTTT,CASRRTPEGSNQPQHF,TRBV6-5,.,once,TRBJ1-5
TGTGCCAGCAGTGAGGTTATGGACACTGAAGCTTTCTTT,CASSEVMDTEAFF,TRBV25-1,.,.,TRBJ1-1
TGTGCCACCAGTGATAGCAGGGTCCTTCAAGACGAGCAGTACTTC,CATSDSRVLQDEQYF,TRBV24-1,.,.,TRBJ2-7
TGTGCCAGCAGTTTTATACCGGATTTTCCCGGGTTTTTCTACGAGCAGTACTTC,CASSFIPDFPGFFYEQYF,TRBV12-3/TRBV12-4,.,.,TRBJ2-7
TGCAGCGTTAAAGGGACTAGTTCCACAGATACGCAGTATTTT,CSVKGTSSTDTQYF,TRBV29-1,TRBD2,few,TRBJ2-3
TGTGCCACCGAATCGTACGGCAGTGAAGATACGCAGTATTTT,CATESYGSEDTQYF,TRBV24-1,.,few,TRBJ2-3
TGTGCCAGCAGACCTGGGTGGGCGGCGGGAAACTCCTACGAGCAGTACTTC,CASRPGWAAGNSYEQYF,TRBV6-1,.,few,TRBJ2-7
TGCGCCAGCAGCCAGTCGGCAGGGGAAAACGAGCAGTACTTC,CASSQSAGENEQYF,TRBV4-1,.,.,TRBJ2-7
TGTGCCAGCAGCTTTGGGTTGTGGGAGACCCAGTACTTC,CASSFGLWETQYF,TRBV11-2,.,.,TRBJ2-5
TGTGCCAGTAGTACCGCGACGACGTACACCGGGGAGCTGTTTTTT,CASSTATTYTGELFF,TRBV19,.,many,TRBJ2-2
TGCAGCGTTGGGTATGAGCAGTTCTTC,CSVGYEQFF,TRBV29-1,.,.,TRBJ2-1
TGTGCCAGCAGTGAATCTCAGCGGGAGAACAATGAGCAGTTCTTC,CASSESQRENNEQFF,TRBV25-1,TRBD2,.,TRBJ2-1
TGTGCCAGCAGCTTAACGCGGGGGGGCCCGTTCTTC,CASSLTRGGPFF,TRBV7-9,TRBD2,.,TRBJ2-1
TGCAGCGTAAACGAGGGGGGTAGGGGCACTGAAGCTTTCTTT,CSVNEGGRGTEAFF,TRBV29-1,.,.,TRBJ1-1
TGCGCCAGCAGCCAAGGAATTGATGGGTACGAGCAGTACTTC,CASSQGIDGYEQYF,TRBV4-3,.,.,TRBJ2-7
TGCAGTGCCCCCCTGGGGATGGGGAACGGCTACACCTTC,CSAPLGMGNGYTF,TRBV20-1,.,few,TRBJ1-2
TGCGCCAGCAGCCTCCACAGGGCAGACTATGGCTACACCTTC,CASSLHRADYGYTF,TRBV5-1,.,few,TRBJ1-2
TGTGCCAGCAGTTACTCGACTAGCGGGGCCAAGGAGCAGTACTTC,CASSYSTSGAKEQYF,TRBV6-5,TRBD2,.,TRBJ2-7